Below, one T cell receptor beta chain is given with its context. This specimen belongs to a study of blood T cells in healthy people across ages. A second PCR of 7 to 11 cycles used a sample-barcoded 5' primer and a J-beta primer mix. TCRdb re-called the 5' RACE reads through MiXCR, storing one row per CDR3 protein. The data show 500,000 to 700,000 distinct CDR3 sequences, approximately 30% seen once. The CDR3 runs to 15 residues. The ends lost 6 bases at V and 3 bases at J; junction bases unmatched: 7. Germline V gives CDR1 MNHNS, CDR2 SASEGT. Specimen: blood. The source of this sequence is an elderly woman in good health. V gene TRBV6-1 combines with J gene TRBJ1-2; 10 nucleotides align to TRBD1. The CDR3 DNA follows: TGTGCCAGCAGCAGGGCTGGGACAGGGGACTATGGCTACACCTTC. Translated, it gives CASSRAGTGDYGYTF.